This T cell receptor beta chain was recovered during a study of T cell responses to AZD1222 COVID-19 vaccine. The CDR3 consists of 13 residues. Deletions cut 3 bases from V and 2 bases from J, with 8 bases between. This clone was picked up a small number of times. Only in-frame clones appear in the TCRdb table, and some are missing; sequencing was by immunoSEQ multiplex PCR. The sample lists some 100,000 clones, about 89% seen once, with about 4.5% in the top ten. The material sequenced was peripheral blood, taken 28 days after the second AZD1222 dose. The chain links TRBV12-3 or TRBV12-4 to TRBJ2-7; maybe TRBD1 (5 bases). The source is an adult who received the AZD1222 COVID-19 vaccine. CDR3 residues: CASSLETAYEQYF. The CDR3 region has the DNA TGTGCCAGCAGTTTGGAGACAGCCTACGAGCAGTACTTC.